This TCR beta chain was sequenced in a study of Ad26.COV2.S vaccination and SARS-CoV-2 variants (dated by TCRdb to about 2021). Turning to the overall study: Donors in the vaccine arm were drawn from COV1001, a phase I-IIa trial of Ad26.COV2.S in healthy adults that was multicentre, randomized, double-blind and placebo-controlled. Trial participants were randomized into five groups of five: low-dose or high-dose Ad26.COV2.S given once or twice, or placebo on both occasions. Ad26.COV2.S was given intramuscularly at 5x10^10 or 1x10^11 viral particles, as a single shot or as two shots 56 days apart. Sequencing of the TCRbeta repertoire served to evaluate the specificity and breadth of SARS-CoV-2-reactive T cell receptors following Ad26.COV2.S vaccination. The TCR-sequenced set comprised around 30 samples: some 20 Ad26.COV2.S vaccine recipients, 5 placebo recipients and 8 SARS-CoV-2 convalescent individuals. Throughout the experiments and outcome assessment, investigators stayed blinded to trial group allocation.

A remark on this clone: This clone's antigen is unknown. Base qualities are not provided; no much larger clone lies one nucleotide away. The same CDR3 arises from other DNA sequences in this sample as well.

Taken with the paper, the label for treatment or condition translates to: about 20 received Ad26.COV2.S at low or high dose, single or two shots; 5 received placebo; per-sample allocation not given. Repertoires of vaccine and placebo recipients were sequenced from samples collected on day 63 after the first injection. In Cohort 1b, 25 or so adults aged 18-55 years were enrolled at a single site in Boston, USA, between 29 July and 7 August 2020. As a vaccine, Ad26.COV2.S was a replication-incompetent adenovirus type 26 vector that expressed a prefusion-stabilized SARS-CoV-2 spike protein derived from the original Wuhan strain. Trimming removed 6 bases from V and 3 bases from J; the gene matches leave 3 bases unexplained. Including cysteine and phenylalanine, the CDR3 has 13 amino acids. Of the read, only the CDR3 DNA is kept; its 39 bases are in frame from base 1. The germline V gene supplies CDR1 MNHEY and CDR2 SVGAGI.

Overall study results and their limits: Non-spike TCR breadth was comparable between vaccine and placebo recipients, consistent with the vaccine containing only spike. Substantial breadth of spike-specific CD8+ and CD4+ T cell responses was reported after vaccination. The study was not powered for comparison of responses between vaccine doses or regimens. The authors noted that total T cell responses may have been underestimated by the TCR breadth and depth analyses. Compared with placebo recipients, Ad26.COV2.S recipients showed higher spike-specific TCR breadth (P = 0.0014).

TCRbeta CDR3 regions were sequenced with the immunoSEQ Assay. After extraction, genomic DNA underwent amplification by bias-controlled multiplex PCR, followed by high-throughput sequencing. Regarding the original processing steps: Collapsing and filtering of sequences were performed to quantify the absolute abundance of each unique TCRbeta CDR3 region. T cell fraction was estimated by normalizing TCRbeta template counts to usable DNA, which was measured by amplifying reference genes present in all nucleated cells. Repertoire TCRs were annotated as SARS-CoV-2-specific by exact matching of V gene, CDR3 amino acid sequence and J gene to a known reactive TCR set. The reference SARS-CoV-2 TCR set was obtained from MIRA and was filtered for enrichment in COVID-19-positive ImmuneCODE repertoires, whereby public or cross-reactive TCRs were removed. Drawing on the MIRA antigens, annotated TCRs were analysed further at the level of specific ORF or position within ORF. Breadth was defined as the number of annotated unique rearrangements divided by the total number of unique productive rearrangements, and depth was defined as the summed frequency of the annotated unique rearrangements. Two-sided Wilcoxon rank-sum tests were used to compare TCR breadth between groups. Entries here come from immuneACCESS through TCRdb and include only in-frame sequences with V and J called. Some clones fail to appear in such tables; in the studies checked, an unresolved V gene covers under half of the shortfall, and the cause of the remainder is unknown. Clone size and V and J calls were adopted from that table, with D and trimming inferred from the DNA. The sample yields roughly 500,000 clones; about 88% were counted once. The top ten hold over 2% of the sample.

The sample was peripheral blood, taken in a trial of Ad26.COV2.S vaccine versus placebo. This receptor was identified in a person between 18 and 65 years old who received the Ad26.COV2.S COVID-19 vaccine or a placebo. The chain joins TRBV6-5 to TRBJ2-7, with TRBD1 identical over 9 junction bases. The CDR3 is CASSRQGVYEQYF. The base sequence is TGTGCCAGCAGCCGACAGGGGGTCTACGAGCAGTACTTC.